This T cell receptor (beta chain) was retrieved from a study of OX40 agonist ivuxolimab in advanced cancers. As for the study in general: Across the patients, intravenous ivuxolimab was delivered every 2 weeks at 0.01 to 10 mg/kg.

CDR3 size: 13 residues. Germline loops: CDR1 MNHEY, CDR2 SMNVEV (reference sequence). Trimming left V 5 bases short and J 11 bases short, with 18 bases between. Repertoires were generated with immunoSEQ multiplex PCR, while TCRdb's copy carries only in-frame clones and drops some. The sample holds tens of thousands of clones, around 90% seen once. This receptor was obtained from an adult with an advanced solid tumor such as melanoma, head and neck, liver or kidney cancer. Sequences were derived from CD4+ or CD8+ T cells sorted from blood, sampled in a trial of the OX40 agonist ivuxolimab. The chain couples TRBV27 to TRBJ1-1; D possibly corresponds to TRBD1 (5 bases). The CDR3 reads CASSPRGAGVAFF. In DNA form, the CDR3 reads TGTGCCAGCAGTCCCCGTGGGGCGGGGGTGGCTTTCTTT.